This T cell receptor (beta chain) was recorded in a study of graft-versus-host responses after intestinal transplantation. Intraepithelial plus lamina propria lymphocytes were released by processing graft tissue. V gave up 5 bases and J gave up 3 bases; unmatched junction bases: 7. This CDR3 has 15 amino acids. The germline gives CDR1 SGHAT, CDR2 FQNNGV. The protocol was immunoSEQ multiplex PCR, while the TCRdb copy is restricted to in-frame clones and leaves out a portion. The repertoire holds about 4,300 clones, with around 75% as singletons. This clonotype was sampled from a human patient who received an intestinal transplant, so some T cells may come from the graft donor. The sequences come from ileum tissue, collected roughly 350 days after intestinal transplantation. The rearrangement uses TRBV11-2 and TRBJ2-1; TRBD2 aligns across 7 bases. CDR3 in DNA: TGTGCCAGCAGCCCGCGGGCTAGCGGCTACAATGAGCAGTTCTTC. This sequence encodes CASSPRASGYNEQFF.